This entry is about one T cell receptor beta chain. Its matching antigen is unknown. Trimming took 2 bases from V and 13 from J; bases not matched to a gene: 9. The CDR3 runs 13 residues. Germline CDR1 and CDR2: MGHRA and YSYEKL. This specimen comes from a study of shared clonotypes between healthy human individuals. Whole-study findings and limits: A handful of donors had around 5% of their naive CD4 clonotypes in common.

Authors' methods: Filtering differed because ImmunoSEQ produced junction-only sequences that carried no quality scores. The assay was immunoSEQ multiplex PCR, and TCRdb's table has in-frame clones only and misses some. V and J calls and clone size come straight from that table; D and trimming were deduced from the DNA. The repertoire has approximately 340,000 clones, 74% of them found once; the top ten carry 10%. The chain carries TRBV4-1 and TRBJ2-3; 7 positions agree with TRBD2. This sequence was found in a man aged 25-45 years in good health. Sample: memory CD4+ T cells sorted from blood. Regarding subset: CD45RA-negative fraction. CDR3 sequence (DNA): TGCGCCAGCAGCCAAATAGGGCTAGCGGAGGAGTATTTT. Encoded protein: CASSQIGLAEEYF.